This T cell receptor (beta chain) is drawn from a study of post-analysis software for immune sequencing data. Findings and caveats of the study: In patients, TRBV5-6, TRBV5-1 and TRBV20-1 belonged to four or five TRBV segments found more frequently than in controls.

Unique molecular identifiers were carried by the TCR beta cDNA libraries. TCRdb independently ran MiXCR on the PCR reads; one entry per CDR3 protein. This table has 750,000 to 950,000 distinct CDR3 sequences, approximately 57% appearing once. Per the germline V gene, CDR1 is MNHEY and CDR2 is SVGAGI. The CDR3 has 12 amino acids. The V end lost 6 bases, the J end lost 10 bases, and 13 bases lay between the germline ends. Comment on this clonotype: Its antigen is undetermined.

The sample was blood. The chain links TRBV6-5 to TRBJ2-1; a possible D gene is TRBD2 (6 bases). This receptor was identified in a girl aged 5-17 years with multiple sclerosis. The DNA for the CDR3 is TGTGCCAGCAGAAGGACTACTAAGGAGCAGTTCTTC. This codes for CASRRTTKEQFF.